This TCR beta chain was sequenced for a study of T cells in Graves' hyperthyroidism and ophthalmopathy. Amplified TCR beta CDR3 regions derived from RNA transcripts. Using the HTBI primer set, a first-round RT-PCR was run on the TCR CDR3. TCRdb reprocessed the multiplex PCR reads with MiXCR, giving one entry per CDR3 protein. The repertoire holds 300,000 to 450,000 distinct CDR3 sequences, with around 14% as singletons. This clonotype was detected ten times or more. This TCR was sampled from a woman aged 60 to 75 with Graves' hyperthyroidism. Sequenced input: blood.

Here the CDR3 DNA reads TGCAGTGCTAGAGATTCCAGCCGGACCACCTACGAGCAGTACTTC. Translated: CSARDSSRTTYEQYF. The chain carries TRBV20-1 and TRBJ2-7; D not resolved. The CDR3 is 15 residues long. CDR1 and CDR2 from the germline V gene are DFQATT and SNEGSKA (reference sequence). V lost 0 bases to trimming and J lost 2 bases, with 14 bases between them.